This T cell receptor (beta chain) originates from a study of beta chain features in type 1 diabetes (dated by TCRdb to between 2018 and 2020). Context from the whole study: Mean age, gender distribution, total cell number and subset yield did not differ between patients and healthy donors. Regulatory and stem cell-like memory subsets were obtained from only 8 patients and roughly eight healthy donors, while naive and central memory subsets were obtained from all 30 or so donors. A total of roughly 100 million sorted cells were examined across all samples, and the number of cells per subset was strongly correlated with RNA yield. The study compared the TCRB repertoires of sorted circulating CD4+ T cell subsets in recently diagnosed type 1 diabetes patients with those in matched healthy donors. Broader findings and caveats from the paper: HLA sub-analyses involved small numbers of individuals, so any influence of HLA type on TCRB rearrangement remained unresolved. Shorter templates might have been favored by PCR, but patient and control samples were amplified and corrected together, so both groups would have been affected equally by any skew. Naive, central memory and regulatory TCRB repertoires appeared to be more similar among patients than among healthy donors. At VDJ recombination sites, patients with type 1 diabetes made fewer insertions and deleted more nucleotides, a pattern implying thymic rearrangement abnormalities. Because cDNA rather than genomic DNA was sequenced, highly expressing activated cells could have been over-represented, although no difference in activation and CD3 levels was found between groups. In all four CD4+ subsets, TCRB CDR3 length was moderately but significantly shorter in type 1 diabetes patients.

Each donor gave one peripheral blood draw, averaging about 100 mL, which was collected into heparinised tubes. A BD FACSAria II and a panel including CD45RO, CCR7, CD25, CD127, CD95 and CD27 were used to sort naive, central memory, regulatory and stem cell-like memory CD4+ T cells. A purity above 95% was achieved for all sorted populations. PBMCs were separated immediately by Lymphoprep density gradient centrifugation and were stained directly, without being cultured. So that batch effects would be minimized, each experiment stained and sorted samples in pairs, pairing one healthy donor with one patient. As regards this clone: No antigen is known for it. There are no base qualities to consult, and no much larger clone falls within one base.

The entire isolated RNA was reverse transcribed using the High Capacity cDNA Reverse Transcription Kit, and thus expressed TCRB transcripts were sequenced. Naive, central memory and regulatory T cell samples underwent deep immunoSEQ sequencing, averaging approximately 3.5 million total reads per sample. Sorted cells were lysed in RLT buffer and RNA was extracted with DNase-treated RNeasy Micro or Mini kits, depending on cell number. To prevent cross-contamination, each cell subset was processed individually, whereas patient and healthy donor samples were processed jointly. The immunoSEQ multiplex PCR was used to amplify TCRB sequences from cDNA, generating 87-bp fragments that spanned the CDR3 region. Sequencing of the amplicons was performed on the Illumina HiSeq platform. As for how the authors treated the data: PCR bias was corrected computationally using synthetic template baselines, and reads within Hamming distance 2 were collapsed, with unmergeable singletons discarded. By aligning reads against IMGT, V, D and J genes, CDR3 length, and insertions or deletions at six rearrangement sites were assigned. Clonotype counts were normalized to sorted cell number within each subset before computing true diversity and Gini coefficients with the tcR R package. The overlap coefficient, calculated on TCRB nucleotide sequences, was used to quantify repertoire sharing. TCRdb re-hosts the immuneACCESS table, in-frame sequences only. Its copies lack some clones; in the studies checked, an unresolved V gene accounts for under half of them, and the cause for the rest is not known. V, J and clone size are taken as reported in that table, and D and trimming were inferred from the DNA itself. Recorded for this sample are about 150,000 clones; roughly 9% of them occurred a single time. The top ten clones comprise over 2% of the sample.

The germline V gene (reference sequence) provides CDR1 GTSNPN and CDR2 SVGIG. Taken from cysteine to phenylalanine, the CDR3 has 11 residues. Only the CDR3 portion is preserved as DNA: 33 bases, with reading frame beginning at the first base. The TCR sequence derives from a young woman in good health. The chain uses TRBV30 and TRBJ1-2, and TRBD1 matches 7 of the central bases. The specimen sequenced was central memory CD4+ T cells from blood. The DNA reads as follows: TGTGTCTTAAGGGGGCCCGGTGGCTACACCTTC. Its translation reads: CVLRGPGGYTF.